The entry that follows covers one TCR beta chain sequence. This sample stems from a study of blood T cell repertoires in COVID-19. Study summary: From T cells, B-cell-depleted T cells, or PBMCs came the material, which was cDNA or gDNA.

Source study methods: Reference gene primer amplification in the assay estimated nucleated cell counts. The protocol was immunoSEQ multiplex PCR, while the TCRdb copy is restricted to in-frame clones and leaves out a portion. Clone size and V and J calls were adopted from that table, with D and trimming inferred from the DNA. Of 95,000 or so clones in the sample, about 80% were seen once. Trimming stripped 0 bases from V and 4 bases from J, with 14 bases between. The CDR3 has 15 residues. Germline-derived CDR1 and CDR2 are SGHDT and YYEEEE. The rearrangement joins TRBV5-6 to TRBJ2-7; no clear D gene. The sequenced material came from peripheral blood. The clonotype originates from a human donor in a cohort sampled during active COVID-19. CDR3 in amino acids: CASSLASHGAYEQYF. For the CDR3, the DNA is TGTGCCAGCAGCTTGGCCAGCCACGGAGCTTACGAGCAGTACTTC.